This TCR beta chain was recorded in a study of T cell responses to AZD1222 COVID-19 vaccine. Study information: Pooling covered second doses at about 4 or about 12 weeks. General study points: Only a handful of AZD1222 recipients tested seropositive at baseline.

A remark on this clone: Its target is unknown.

Germline V lookup: CDR1 MDHEN, CDR2 SYDVKM. There are 16 residues in the CDR3. Trimming stripped 4 bases from V and 9 bases from J, with 22 bases between. Generated by immunoSEQ multiplex PCR, the TCRdb table keeps only in-frame clones and is missing some. The sample has fewer than 150,000 clones, approximately 85% seen once. The chain combines TRBV28 with TRBJ1-5, with D perhaps matching TRBD1 (6 bases). Here the sequenced sample was peripheral blood, taken on day 0 of AZD1222 vaccination. The clonotype was recovered from an adult in good health. CDR3 protein: CASSSPSQGRGRPQHF. Here the CDR3 DNA reads TGTGCCAGCAGTTCGCCCTCACAGGGTAGGGGACGGCCCCAGCATTTT.